This is a list of T cell receptor beta chains from one sample in a study of siplizumab effects on memory and regulatory T cells. Generated by immunoSEQ multiplex PCR, the TCRdb table keeps only in-frame clones and is missing some. Among tens of thousands of clones, 70% to 80% were seen once, and the ten largest hold about 0.42%. Sequencing was done on a sample of memory CD4+ T cells sorted from blood. Receptors were obtained from a human donor in good health. Both conserved end residues are part of each CDR3. A D gene is named only where the DNA matches it firmly. Rows give clone size only sometimes, using once, few, many, or a class for an expanded clone.

j_call d_call v_call clone_size cdr3_aa cdr3_nt
TRBJ2-2 NA TRBV13 NA CASSSGGRRPTGELFF TGTGCCAGCAGCTCTGGAGGGAGGCGGCCAACCGGGGAGCTGTTTTTT
TRBJ2-1 NA TRBV2 NA CASLNNRGAAEQFF TGTGCCAGCCTAAACAACCGGGGGGCGGCAGAGCAGTTCTTC
TRBJ2-3 NA TRBV20-1 NA CSASTDTQYF TGCAGTGCTAGTACAGATACGCAGTATTTT
TRBJ2-1 TRBD1 TRBV2 NA CASKGGAESYNEQFF TGTGCCAGCAAAGGGGGCGCTGAATCCTACAATGAGCAGTTCTTC
TRBJ1-2 NA TRBV6-5 NA CASLVPGTGGYTF TGTGCCAGCTTAGTTCCAGGAACGGGGGGCTACACCTTC
TRBJ1-3 TRBD1 TRBV28 few CASRTGEGGNTIYF TGTGCCAGCAGGACAGGGGAAGGTGGAAACACCATATATTTT
TRBJ1-1 TRBD1 TRBV18 NA CASSRGQASTEAFF TGTGCCAGCTCACGAGGACAGGCTAGCACTGAAGCTTTCTTT
TRBJ2-2 NA TRBV7-3 NA CASSLLGASNTGELFF TGTGCCAGCAGCTTATTGGGGGCCTCGAACACCGGGGAGCTGTTTTTT
TRBJ2-4 NA TRBV28 NA CASSQTKNIQYF TGTGCCAGCAGTCAAACCAAAAACATTCAGTACTTC
TRBJ1-5 NA TRBV27 NA CASSFAPGQPQHF TGTGCCAGCAGTTTCGCCCCAGGGCAGCCCCAGCATTTT
TRBJ1-3 NA TRBV6-5 NA CASRTSGNTIYF TGTGCCAGCAGGACCTCTGGAAACACCATATATTTT
TRBJ1-1 NA TRBV20-1 NA CSSREVTEAFF TGCAGTTCCAGGGAGGTCACTGAAGCTTTCTTT
TRBJ2-3 NA TRBV6-1 NA CASSESGAFGGPNTQYF TGTGCCAGCAGTGAATCGGGTGCGTTCGGGGGGCCGAATACGCAGTATTTT
TRBJ1-1 TRBD1 TRBV28 NA CASSSRQGVNTEAFF TGTGCCAGCAGTTCCCGACAGGGGGTGAACACTGAAGCTTTCTTT
TRBJ1-6 NA TRBV6-1 NA CASSDWGLSSPLHF TGTGCCAGCAGTGACTGGGGGCTGAGTTCACCCCTCCACTTT
TRBJ2-2 TRBD1 TRBV19 NA CASSRQGAGELFF TGTGCCAGTAGCCGACAGGGGGCCGGGGAGCTGTTTTTT
TRBJ2-5 NA TRBV4-3 NA CASSQDLADQETQYF TGCGCCAGCAGCCAAGATCTCGCGGACCAAGAGACCCAGTACTTC
TRBJ2-7 NA TRBV5-6 NA CASSPGRMDEQYF TGTGCCAGCAGCCCCGGGCGGATGGACGAGCAGTACTTC
TRBJ1-4 NA TRBV30 NA CAWSNGVGEKLFF TGTGCCTGGAGTAACGGGGTAGGAGAAAAACTGTTTTTT
TRBJ2-3 NA TRBV6-5 once CASSYSSLTDTQYF TGTGCCAGCAGTTACTCGAGTCTGACGGATACGCAGTATTTT
TRBJ2-7 NA TRBV7-2 NA CASSLSSSYEQYF TGTGCCAGCAGCTTATCGTCAAGCTACGAGCAGTACTTC
TRBJ2-1 TRBD2 TRBV2 NA CASSERTSGGNEQFF TGTGCCAGCAGTGAACGGACTAGCGGGGGAAATGAGCAGTTCTTC
TRBJ1-2 NA TRBV18 NA CASSPPRGENYGYTF TGTGCCAGCTCACCACCGCGAGGGGAGAACTATGGCTACACCTTC
TRBJ1-4 NA TRBV5-6 NA CASSQFNEKLFF TGTGCCAGCAGCCAGTTTAATGAAAAACTGTTTTTT
TRBJ2-5 TRBD2 TRBV11-1 NA CASSPGLAGVWETQYF TGTGCCAGCAGCCCGGGACTAGCGGGGGTTTGGGAGACCCAGTACTTC
TRBJ1-5 NA TRBV28 NA CASSLSRGVVRNQPQHF TGTGCCAGCAGTTTATCCCGGGGGGTAGTGCGCAATCAGCCCCAGCATTTT
TRBJ2-7 NA TRBV1 NA CTSSVEETYEQYF TGCACCAGCAGCGTCGAGGAAACCTACGAGCAGTACTTC
TRBJ2-3 TRBD2 TRBV28 NA CASSLQSSGGDTQYF TGTGCCAGCAGTTTACAGTCTAGCGGGGGAGATACGCAGTATTTT
TRBJ1-4 NA TRBV18 NA CASSPRGSEKLFF TGTGCCAGCTCACCAAGGGGTTCCGAAAAACTGTTTTTT
TRBJ1-5 NA TRBV5-1 NA CASSFGGRDSNQPQHF TGCGCCAGCAGCTTCGGAGGCCGGGATAGCAATCAGCCCCAGCATTTT
TRBJ1-4 TRBD1 TRBV7-9 NA CASSLATGLANEKLFF TGTGCCAGCAGCTTAGCGACAGGGCTAGCTAATGAAAAACTGTTTTTT
TRBJ2-3 TRBD1 TRBV10-3 NA CAISPGTGDWGRTQYF TGTGCCATCAGTCCAGGGACAGGGGACTGGGGTAGAACGCAGTATTTT
TRBJ2-7 TRBD1 TRBV9 NA CASSVAQGLNYEQYF TGTGCCAGCAGCGTAGCACAGGGGCTAAACTACGAGCAGTACTTC
TRBJ1-1 NA TRBV7-3 NA CASSTSPFTEAFF TGTGCCAGCAGCACTTCCCCATTCACTGAAGCTTTCTTT
TRBJ1-2 NA TRBV5-1 NA CASRRAYGNYGYTF TGCGCCAGCAGACGGGCTTACGGTAACTATGGCTACACCTTC
TRBJ1-5 NA TRBV12-5 NA CASGYGIGNSNQPQHF TGTGCTAGTGGCTATGGGATAGGTAATAGCAATCAGCCCCAGCATTTT
TRBJ2-3 TRBD2 TRBV11-2 NA CASKFSGYQFDTQYF TGTGCCAGCAAATTTAGCGGGTATCAATTTGATACGCAGTATTTT
TRBJ2-3 NA TRBV2 NA CASKGGRTDTQYF TGTGCCAGCAAGGGGGGTCGCACAGATACGCAGTATTTT
TRBJ1-2 TRBD1 TRBV7-9 few CASSPGTGAWLGYGYTF TGTGCCAGCAGCCCGGGGACAGGGGCCTGGCTTGGCTATGGCTACACCTTC
TRBJ2-2 NA TRBV10-3 NA CAISEGVAGELFF TGTGCCATCAGTGAAGGGGTTGCCGGGGAGCTGTTTTTT
TRBJ2-5 NA TRBV19 NA CASSLRTLKETQYF TGTGCCAGTAGTCTCCGGACGTTGAAAGAGACCCAGTACTTC
TRBJ1-4 TRBD1 TRBV6-5 NA CASSYSTGLGEKLFF TGTGCCAGCAGTTACTCGACAGGGTTGGGAGAAAAACTGTTTTTT
TRBJ2-1 NA TRBV5-5 NA CASTGGRGPSQSSYNEQFF TGTGCCAGCACCGGTGGGCGGGGGCCTTCCCAGAGCTCCTACAATGAGCAGTTCTTC